The 26 T cell receptor beta chains presented below share a single source sample, sequenced in a study of T cells after posttransplantation cyclophosphamide. Here immunoSEQ multiplex PCR was the method, and the copy in TCRdb shows in-frame clones only, minus some. The sample was found to contain more than 20,000 clones, and every one recurs. The sequenced material came from PBMCs. Source of these receptors: a man aged 45 to 65 in good health, CMV-negative, and a related stem cell transplant donor.

The sample holds many counts of this clone. The chain carries TRBV6-1 and TRBJ1-5; D remains ambiguous. V shed 5 bases and J shed 2 bases, with 13 bases lying between them. Germline CDR1 and CDR2: MNHNS and SASEGT. The CDR3 runs 15 residues. The CDR3 coding sequence is TGTGCCAGCAGTCCCGCGGGAGGAGGCAATCAGCCCCAGCATTTT. The encoded protein is CASSPAGGGNQPQHF.

Concerning this clone itself: One end of the junction varies from germline; a read error may be responsible. The sample has other DNA sequences that encode this CDR3 too. V is TRBV7-9 and J is TRBJ1-1, with D perhaps matching TRBD1 (6 bases). CDR1 is SEHNR and CDR2 is FQNEAQ in the germline V gene (reference sequence). The CDR3 loop spans 13 amino acids. In DNA, the CDR3 is TGTGCCAGCAGCTCTACAGGGAATCCTGAGGCTTTCTTT. It translates to CASSSTGNPEAFF.

In its sample, this clone was seen many times. CDR3 loop: CASSLEGQGREKLFF. The CDR3 nucleotides read TGCGCCAGCAGCTTGGAGGGACAGGGGAGAGAAAAACTGTTTTTT. The chain combines TRBV5-1 with TRBJ1-4; 10 bases fit TRBD1. The V gene's germline CDR1 is SGHRS and CDR2 YFSETQ. V was pared by 0 bases and J by 8 bases, with 4 bases of the junction left unmatched. The CDR3 covers 15 residues.

This clone was counted many times. The chain couples TRBV28 to TRBJ2-7, with 9 bases matching TRBD1. The V gene end was trimmed by 6 bases and the J gene end by 3 bases; junction bases not matched to a gene: 18. The CDR3 length is 18 residues. Germline V lookup: CDR1 MDHEN, CDR2 SYDVKM. The CDR3 protein is CASRGTGRSRGDLYEQYF. The DNA of the CDR3 is TGTGCCAGCAGAGGGACAGGGAGGTCGAGAGGCGATCTCTACGAGCAGTACTTC.

Ten or more counts support this clone. The rearrangement uses TRBV7-9 and TRBJ1-2; possibly TRBD1 for D (5 bases). The CDR3 sequence is 12 residues long. Between the trimmed V and J ends, which lost 8 bases and 4 bases, there was a span of 11 bases. The V gene's germline CDR1 is SEHNR and CDR2 FQNEAQ (reference sequence). The CDR3 reads CASGQGGYGYTF. The DNA for the CDR3 is TGTGCCAGCGGGCAGGGCGGCTATGGCTACACCTTC.

In this sample, this clone turned up many times. In DNA, the CDR3 is TGTGCCAGCAGCCTCGGGACAGCGTCCTACGAGCAGTACTTC. This translates into CASSLGTASYEQYF. The V and J genes are TRBV7-6 and TRBJ2-7; the match to TRBD1 covers 7 bases. CDR3 length: 14 residues. V shed 5 bases, J shed 1 base, and the junction held 5 bases outside the gene matches. Germline V gene sequence: CDR1 SGHVS, CDR2 FNYEAQ.

This clone has a count of ten or more. The gene calls are TRBV4-2 and TRBJ2-7; 9 bases match TRBD1. J gave up 4 bases and V 4 bases, and 8 bases lay outside the gene matches. Germline V gene data show CDR1 as LGHNA and CDR2 as YNFKEQ. This CDR3 is built from 15 residues. This chain's CDR3 is CASSPADRGLYEQYF. The CDR3 coding sequence is TGTGCCAGCAGCCCGGCGGACAGGGGACTTTACGAGCAGTACTTC.

This clone appeared many times. V and J are TRBV15 and TRBJ2-7; 10 positions agree with TRBD2. J gave up 2 bases and V 0 bases, and 7 bases lay outside the gene matches. The CDR3 loop spans 17 amino acids. CDR1 is LNHNV, CDR2 YYDKDF, per germline (reference sequence). In DNA form, the CDR3 reads TGTGCCACCAGCAGAGATAGAGGCCTAGCGGGAGCCTACGAGCAGTACTTC. Translating it yields CATSRDRGLAGAYEQYF.

This clone has a count of ten or more. The V and J genes are TRBV19 and TRBJ2-3; weak D call: TRBD1 (6 bases). Deletions cut 9 bases from V and 0 bases from J, with 16 bases between. Germline V gene lookup returns CDR1 LNHDA and CDR2 SQIVND (reference sequence). This CDR3 is 15 amino acids long. The CDR3 here is CASRNRQASTDTQYF. The CDR3 DNA is TGTGCCAGCAGAAATAGACAGGCGAGCACAGATACGCAGTATTTT.

This clone was seen at least ten times. V is TRBV9 and J is TRBJ2-7; the D gene is possibly TRBD2 (7 bases). Germline values: CDR1 SGDLS, CDR2 YYNGEE. The CDR3 is 14 amino acids. Trimming pared 0 bases from V and 4 bases from J, leaving 11 bases between. The CDR3 nucleotides are TGTGCCAGCAGCGTAGGGGGGCGGGGGTACGAGCAGTACTTC. This codes for CASSVGGRGYEQYF.

This clone was counted at least ten times. The V gene is TRBV6-1, the J gene TRBJ1-5, with D tentatively TRBD1 (6 bases). V was shortened by 0 bases and J by 4 bases, with 13 bases between the two germline ends. Germline CDR1 is MNHNS and CDR2 is SASEGT. There are 16 residues in the CDR3. CDR3 bases: TGTGCCAGCAGTGAAGCGGCGGGGGCAGGGAATCAGCCCCAGCATTTT. Its protein is CASSEAAGAGNQPQHF.

At least ten counts were recorded for this clone. J is TRBJ2-1 and V is TRBV15; a weak D match, TRBD2 (6 bases). This CDR3 region has 16 residues. The germline V gene has CDR1 LNHNV and CDR2 YYDKDF (reference sequence). The germline V and J ends were trimmed by 3 bases and 5 bases, with 17 bases remaining between them. CDR3 in amino acids: CATSRVWEVVNNEQFF. Written as DNA, the CDR3 is TGTGCCACCAGCAGGGTCTGGGAGGTGGTCAACAATGAGCAGTTCTTC.

This clone has a count of ten or more. J is TRBJ2-6 and V is TRBV7-9; no firm D call. The CDR3 covers 15 residues. Trimming cost V 1 base and J 2 bases, with 6 bases left between them. CDR1 is SEHNR, CDR2 FQNEAQ, per germline (reference sequence). The CDR3 sequence: CASSLGSAGANVLTF. CDR3 bases: TGTGCCAGCAGCTTAGGGAGTGCTGGGGCCAACGTCCTGACTTTC.

Many counts were recorded for this clone. This sequence joins TRBV29-1 and TRBJ2-1, with TRBD1 identical over 9 bases. Germline CDR1 is SQVTM and CDR2 is ANQGSEA. This CDR3 has 13 amino acids. The CDR3 DNA reads TGCACCCTCCGGGACAGGGATTACAATGAGCAGTTCTTC. As protein: CTLRDRDYNEQFF.

This clone appeared many times. The CDR3 DNA sequence: TGTGCCTGGACCCCCCACAGAAGCAATCAGCCCCAGCATTTT. It encodes CAWTPHRSNQPQHF. The gene calls are TRBV30 and TRBJ1-5; D unresolved. Germline V gene lookup returns CDR1 GTSNPN and CDR2 SVGIG (reference sequence). This CDR3 has 14 amino acids. With 4 bases removed from V and 1 base from J, the gap between germline ends came to 11 bases.

This clone was counted at least ten times. CDR3 DNA: TGCAGCGTTGCCCCACGACTAGCGTCCTCCTACGAGCAGTACTTC. This codes for CSVAPRLASSYEQYF. This chain links TRBV29-1 with TRBJ2-7; 8 nucleotides line up with TRBD2. Germline loops: CDR1 SQVTM, CDR2 ANQGSEA. After removal of 4 bases from V and 0 bases from J, the junction contained 8 bases not matched to a gene. This CDR3 contains 15 residues.

In its sample, this clone was seen many times. The chain recombines TRBV7-8 with TRBJ2-7; D is perhaps TRBD1 (6 bases). V was cut by 2 bases and J by 6 bases, with 17 bases left in between. Germline assignment: CDR1 SGHVS and CDR2 FQNEAQ. This CDR3 comprises 15 residues. The CDR3 here is CASSLNGDTRSEQYF. CDR3 sequence (DNA): TGTGCCAGCAGCTTAAATGGGGACACTCGCAGCGAGCAGTACTTC.

In this sample, this clone turned up many times. The chain joins TRBV6-1 to TRBJ1-2; 9 nucleotides agree with TRBD1. CDR1 MNHNS and CDR2 SASEGT come from the germline V gene. Trimming removed 8 bases from V and 6 bases from J; junction bases left unmatched: 10. The CDR3 is 14 amino acids. CDR3 coding DNA: TGTGCCAGCGATCCGGGACAGGGTTCTGATGGCTACACCTTC. This encodes CASDPGQGSDGYTF.

This clone was seen many times. The rearrangement uses TRBV5-4 and TRBJ2-2; possibly TRBD2 for D (6 bases). Germline V lookup: CDR1 SGHNT, CDR2 YYREEE (reference sequence). The CDR3 runs 16 residues. The germline V and J ends were trimmed by 4 bases and 3 bases, with 16 bases remaining between them. Here the CDR3 DNA reads TGTGCCAGCAGCCGCGTTTTCCCTAGCGACACCGGGGAGCTGTTTTTT. Its translation: CASSRVFPSDTGELFF.

Many counts were recorded for this clone. This chain joins TRBV12-5 and TRBJ2-1; 8 nucleotides align to TRBD1. This CDR3 comprises 12 residues. The V segment lost 5 bases and the J segment 9 bases; nucleotides outside the gene matches: 3. Germline values: CDR1 LGHNT, CDR2 FRNRAP. The CDR3 sequence is CASGQGAGEQFF. In DNA, the CDR3 is TGTGCTAGTGGTCAGGGGGCGGGTGAGCAGTTCTTC.

This clone has ten or more counts. The chain uses TRBV7-3 and TRBJ2-7; 8 nucleotides align to TRBD2. The V gene's germline CDR1 is SGHTA and CDR2 FQGTGA. Trimming at V came to 2 bases and at J to 0 bases, leaving 3 bases not matched to a gene. The CDR3 runs 15 residues. This CDR3 reads CASSLGTSGSYEQYF. The CDR3 DNA is TGTGCCAGCAGCTTAGGAACTAGCGGCTCCTACGAGCAGTACTTC.

The sample holds many counts of this clone. The V and J genes are TRBV29-1 and TRBJ2-7; D ambiguous. V lost 4 bases to trimming and J lost 2 bases, with 12 bases between them. CDR1 SQVTM and CDR2 ANQGSEA come from the germline V gene. The CDR3 has 13 residues. CDR3 DNA: TGCAGCGTTGTTAACTTCTACCCCTACGAGCAGTACTTC. The encoded protein is CSVVNFYPYEQYF.

This clone was picked up many times. This chain joins TRBV19 and TRBJ1-2, with 8 bases aligning to TRBD1. Trimming took 4 bases from V and 5 from J; bases not matched to a gene: 6. The germline CDR1 and CDR2 sequences are LNHDA and SQIVND (reference sequence). The CDR3 is 14 residues long. CDR3 region: CASSNGQGFYGYTF. The CDR3 nucleotides are TGTGCCAGTAGTAACGGACAGGGATTTTATGGCTACACCTTC.

This clone has ten or more counts. The chain combines TRBV10-1 with TRBJ1-2; D not resolved. Germline V gene data show CDR1 as WNHNN and CDR2 as SYGVQD (reference sequence). V was pared by 10 bases and J by 1 base, with 22 bases between. CDR3 size: 16 residues. The CDR3 loop reads CATSPLPRELNYGYTF. In nucleotides, the CDR3 is TGCGCCACTTCTCCCCTTCCCCGGGAACTTAACTATGGCTACACCTTC.

Many counts were recorded for this clone. One junction end does not reproduce the germline sequence, and a read error may be involved. The CDR3 here is CASSPGTIQGSFF. DNA of the CDR3: TGTGCCAGCTCACCAGGGACTATCCAGGGCAGCTTCTTC. This chain links TRBV18 with TRBJ2-7, with TRBD2 matching 7 bases. This CDR3 is 13 amino acids long. CDR1 KGHSH and CDR2 LQKENI come from the germline V gene.

This clone was recorded many times. The chain combines TRBV28 with TRBJ2-3; TRBD2 is a possible D gene (7 bases). Trimming pared 5 bases from V and 4 bases from J, leaving 22 bases between. Germline lookup yields CDR1 MDHEN and CDR2 SYDVKM. The CDR3 has 17 amino acids. DNA of the CDR3: TGTGCCAGCAGTCCGCCCGGGGGGCGGGACGGGGCAGATACGCAGTATTTT. Amino acids: CASSPPGGRDGADTQYF.